Presented here are 18 T cell receptor beta chains from one specimen sequenced in a study of human T cells and chemical hapten exposure. Sample time point: patch test 2, 6 weeks after DPC sensitization. As to treatment: therapeutic diphenylcyclopropenone sensitization with weekly scalp DPC. TCRdb re-analysed the RACE reads in MiXCR, keeping a single row per CDR3 protein. The repertoire has 89,000 or so distinct CDR3 sequences, around 6.7% of them found once; the top ten carry approximately 1.3%. The input for sequencing was whole blood, taken in connection with sensitization to the hapten diphenylcyclopropenone (DPC). These receptors came from a woman in her thirties with alopecia areata. Some clones in this sample may be carry-over from other donors' samples.

The table lists this clonotype with many counts. The chain has TRBV27 and TRBJ1-5; 9 positions agree with TRBD1. Trimming took 3 bases from V and 4 from J; bases not matched to a gene: 13. Germline V lookup: CDR1 MNHEY, CDR2 SMNVEV (reference sequence). CDR3 length equals 18 residues. As DNA, the CDR3 is TGTGCCAGCAGTTTCACCCCAGTCGGACAGGGGAGAAATCAGCCCCAGCATTTT. Encoded protein: CASSFTPVGQGRNQPQHF.

There are many counts of this clonotype. The chain joins TRBV6-2 or TRBV6-3 to TRBJ1-5; tentatively, D is TRBD1 (5 bases). The ends were cut back, 3 bases at V and 0 bases at J, with 9 bases in the middle. The CDR3 is 15 residues long. Germline V gene lookup returns CDR1 MNHEY and CDR2 SVGEGT. This chain's CDR3 is CASSYWGNSNQPQHF. CDR3 nucleotides: TGTGCCAGCAGTTATTGGGGGAATAGCAATCAGCCCCAGCATTTT.

This clonotype was detected once. The V and J genes are TRBV25-1 and TRBJ2-3; D perhaps matches TRBD2 (6 bases). Germline values: CDR1 MGHDK, CDR2 SYGVNS. The CDR3 sequence is 17 residues long. V was trimmed by 1 base and J by 2 bases, leaving 16 bases between them. CDR3 nucleotide sequence: TGTGCCAGCAGTGAATTTTTTGGCGGGGTCCACACAGATACGCAGTATTTT. Translation: CASSEFFGGVHTDTQYF.

This clonotype turned up a few times. The chain combines TRBV12-3 or TRBV12-4 with TRBJ1-1; TRBD1 matches at 8 bases. The CDR3 length is 14 residues. Trimming cost V 7 bases and J 1 base; bases outside gene matches: 5. The CDR3 is CASNQGARNTEAFF. CDR3 sequence (DNA): TGTGCCAGCAACCAGGGGGCCAGGAACACTGAAGCTTTCTTT.

This clonotype was recorded at least ten times. The V and J genes are TRBV7-9 and TRBJ1-6; D remains unclear. The CDR3 is 15 residues long. The V and J ends lost 3 bases and 14 bases respectively, with 20 bases between them. Germline V gives CDR1 SEHNR, CDR2 FQNEAQ (reference sequence). CDR3 protein: CASSFGNPTNWALHF. CDR3 sequence (DNA): TGTGCCAGCAGCTTCGGTAACCCAACCAACTGGGCCCTCCACTTT.

This clonotype was found a few times. The chain links TRBV3-1 to TRBJ1-2; D gene ambiguous. Germline V gene lookup returns CDR1 LGHDT and CDR2 YNNKEL (reference sequence). V lost 3 bases to trimming and J lost 8 bases, with 7 bases between them. This CDR3 is 11 amino acids long. The CDR3 nucleotides are TGTGCCAGCAGCCATGACCGCGGCTACACCTTC. Encoded protein: CASSHDRGYTF.

About this clonotype itself: Given a much more abundant clone one base away, this may be a read error. The CDR3 loop is CSAVTRTVYEQYF. CDR3 bases: TGCAGTGCAGTTACCAGGACGGTCTACGAGCAGTACTTC. V gene TRBV20-1 combines with J gene TRBJ2-7, with D unclear. The CDR3 length is 13 residues. In germline, CDR1 is DFQATT, CDR2 SNEGSKA (reference sequence). V was shortened by 6 bases and J by 3 bases, with 15 bases between the two germline ends.

At least ten counts were recorded for this clonotype. DNA for the CDR3: TGTGCCAGCAGTTTAGGGCAGGGAGTTATTCAGTACTTC. Translating gives CASSLGQGVIQYF. This chain uses TRBV27 with TRBJ2-4; D is tentatively TRBD1 or TRBD2 (5 bases each). Deletions cut 2 bases from V and 10 bases from J, with 12 bases between. This CDR3 spans 13 amino acids. Germline-derived CDR1 and CDR2 are MNHEY and SMNVEV (reference sequence).

The table lists this clonotype with many counts. The chain carries TRBV5-1 and TRBJ2-5; no clear D gene. The CDR3 contains 14 residues. Germline CDR1 reads SGHRS; CDR2 reads YFSETQ. The germline V and J ends were trimmed by 4 bases and 1 base, with 11 bases remaining between them. CDR3 protein: CASSITTSQETQYF. CDR3 bases: TGCGCCAGCAGCATAACAACGAGCCAAGAGACCCAGTACTTC.

This clonotype was seen only a few times. The chain uses TRBV6-1 and TRBJ1-5, with 8 bases fitting TRBD1. V was pared by 6 bases and J by 2 bases, with 6 bases of the junction left unmatched. The CDR3 is 15 residues long. CDR1 and CDR2 from the germline V gene are MNHNS and SASEGT. CDR3 bases: TGTGCCAGCAGCTTCGGGACAGGCCGCAATCAGCCCCAGCATTTT. Its protein is CASSFGTGRNQPQHF.

This clonotype has just a few counts. V gene TRBV29-1 combines with J gene TRBJ1-1; D remains ambiguous. Trimming stripped 2 bases from V and 9 bases from J, with 22 bases between. Germline assignment: CDR1 SQVTM and CDR2 ANQGSEA. This CDR3 spans 15 amino acids. CDR3: CSVENRAALSTQAFF. The CDR3 DNA follows: TGCAGCGTTGAAAATAGGGCCGCCCTCTCGACTCAAGCTTTCTTT.

This clonotype was counted at least ten times. The V gene is TRBV5-5, the J gene TRBJ2-1, with D possibly TRBD2 on 5 matching bases. The CDR3 extends over 17 amino acids. Germline CDR1 is SGHKS and CDR2 is YYEKEE (reference sequence). V was cut by 4 bases and J by 8 bases, with 25 bases left in between. CDR3 loop: CASSDDKTSNLLDEQFF. CDR3 DNA sequence: TGTGCCAGCAGCGACGATAAAACTAGTAACCTACTCGATGAGCAGTTCTTC.

This clonotype occurred many times. The J gene is TRBJ2-3, the V gene TRBV5-1, with 8 bases fitting TRBD1. The germline CDR1 and CDR2 sequences are SGHRS and YFSETQ. CDR3 size: 15 residues. The trim removed 4 bases at V and 2 bases at J, leaving 6 bases unmatched. CDR3 protein: CASSMDRDPTDTQYF. The CDR3 DNA reads as TGCGCCAGCAGCATGGACAGGGACCCCACAGATACGCAGTATTTT.

Ten or more counts support this clonotype. This chain links TRBV7-2 with TRBJ2-3; the D gene is possibly TRBD2 (6 bases). The CDR3 covers 14 residues. V lost 0 bases and J lost 6, with 10 bases in between. Germline loops: CDR1 SGHTA, CDR2 FQGNSA. CDR3 residues: CASSLARGADTQYF. The DNA of the CDR3 is TGTGCCAGCAGCTTAGCGCGGGGTGCTGATACGCAGTATTTT.

This clonotype was observed a few times. The CDR3 nucleotides read TGTGCCAGCAGCTCCTCCCCGACTAACCAAGAGACCCAGTACTTC. This translates into CASSSSPTNQETQYF. V usage is TRBV5-5 and J usage is TRBJ2-5; D is possibly TRBD2 (5 bases). Per the germline V gene, CDR1 is SGHKS and CDR2 is YYEKEE (reference sequence). The CDR3 runs to 15 residues. Trimming left V 3 bases short and J 0 bases short, with 12 bases between.

As regards this clonotype: This may come from a read error, since a much larger clone is one base off. The chain joins TRBV6-5 to TRBJ2-1; D not certain. The V end was cut by 8 bases, the J end by 9 bases, with 14 bases between. The germline V gene encodes CDR1 MNHEY and CDR2 SVGAGI. This CDR3 region has 12 residues. CDR3 protein: CASFIVMGEQFF. The CDR3 bases are TGTGCCAGCTTTATCGTAATGGGTGAGCAGTTCTTC.

This clonotype was detected ten times or more. The V and J genes are TRBV2 and TRBJ1-1; D ambiguous. CDR3 length: 13 amino acids. The germline CDR1 and CDR2 sequences are SNHLY and FYNNEI. Trimming left V 9 bases short and J 1 base short, with 12 bases between. The CDR3 loop reads CASGLGQNTEAFF. The DNA of the CDR3 is TGTGCCAGTGGGCTTGGCCAGAACACTGAAGCTTTCTTT.

This clonotype was seen a handful of times. This rearrangement joins TRBV5-1 to TRBJ1-2; no reliable D call. This CDR3 is built from 15 residues. V lost 0 bases and J 1 base, leaving 10 bases between the germline ends. The V gene's germline CDR1 is SGHRS and CDR2 YFSETQ. CDR3 DNA sequence: TGCGCCAGCAGCTTGGGCCGGGCTATTAACTATGGCTACACCTTC. This gives the protein CASSLGRAINYGYTF.